The subject of this entry is one T cell receptor (beta chain). These data originate in a study of blood T cell repertoires in COVID-19. Turning to the study itself: COVID-19 samples collected from the United States, Italy and Spain covered acute and convalescent phases. Sources were T cells, B-cell-depleted T cells, or PBMCs; the material itself was cDNA or gDNA.

Methods used by the authors: Estimation of nucleated cell counts was performed using reference gene primer amplification. Method: immunoSEQ multiplex PCR; TCRdb's copy keeps in-frame clones and lacks some. D and trimming were read from the DNA, whereas the V and J calls and clone size are those reported in that table. Here the sample spans around 150,000 clones, roughly four fifths being singletons. Germline trimming cut 6 bases from V and 0 bases from J; bases unmatched to any gene: 14. Germline V gene data show CDR1 as SNHLY and CDR2 as FYNNEI. CDR3 length: 21 amino acids. The sequenced sample consisted of peripheral blood. This TCR was sampled from a man in his sixties with active or convalescent COVID-19. The chain has TRBV2 and TRBJ2-6, with 13 bases lining up with TRBD2. The DNA of the CDR3 is TGTGCCAGCAGATTGGGACTAGCGGGAATGGGTCTCTCCTCTGGGGCCAACGTCCTGACTTTC. The encoded protein is CASRLGLAGMGLSSGANVLTF.